In this sample, the clone carrying this T cell receptor beta chain turned up a few times. Its antigen remains unidentified. The CDR3 is 13 residues long. V gave up 4 bases and J gave up 0 bases; unmatched junction bases: 2. Germline lookup yields CDR1 SQVTM and CDR2 ANQGSEA. This sample is part of a study of glioma-infiltrating T cells. The study, taken as a whole, reports: Gliomas, especially low-grade, showed above-expected tissue-blood divergence; non-neoplastic patients showed below. Very few CDR3 sequences were shared between tissue and blood.

TCR alpha and beta CDR3 regions were amplified from RNA using iRepertoire nested multiplex PCR. For one-step reverse transcription and amplification, about 85-400 ng of tissue mRNA or PBMC total RNA was used. TCRdb passed the multiplex PCR reads through MiXCR, listing each CDR3 protein once. The sample holds about 89,000 distinct CDR3 sequences, 20% to 25% seen once. The receptor's source is a human donor with low-grade glioma or glioblastoma, undergoing nonglioma brain surgery, or in good health (not recorded which). The V and J genes are TRBV29-1 and TRBJ1-1; 7 bases are a match to TRBD1. The sequencing input was glioma tissue, nonneoplastic brain tissue, or PBMCs (not recorded which). CDR3 nucleotides: TGCAGCGTTGGGGACAGAATGAACACTGAAGCTTTCTTT. It specifies CSVGDRMNTEAFF.